This T cell receptor beta chain was recorded in a study of T cells in Graves' hyperthyroidism and ophthalmopathy. Study as a whole: Peripheral blood draws took place at initial diagnosis, ahead of any treatment.

The PBMCs were sourced from fresh peripheral blood (approximately 9 ml). Overall study results and limits: Also found in blood were most expanded thyroid clonotypes above 0.001. Ophthalmopathy stood apart from stable hyperthyroidism in a 13 V-J model.

TCR beta CDR3 region amplification was performed from RNA transcripts. A set of HTBI primers served as the primers for a first-round RT-PCR of the TCR CDR3. TCRdb redid the calling of the multiplex PCR reads with MiXCR, one entry per CDR3 protein. The data show approximately 610,000 distinct CDR3 sequences, with over 12% seen just once and approximately 4.2% held by the top ten. V was cut by 0 bases and J by 7 bases, with 9 bases left in between. CDR1 is MNHEY, CDR2 SVGAGI, per germline. This CDR3 is built from 14 residues. Note on this clonotype: What it binds is unknown.

The chain recombines TRBV6-5 with TRBJ2-2; the D gene could be TRBD1 or TRBD2 (5 bases each). This TCR derives from a woman aged 40 to 55 with Graves' ophthalmopathy. The source material was blood. The CDR3 region is CASSYSGVGGELFF. The CDR3 DNA reads as TGTGCCAGCAGTTACTCGGGGGTAGGCGGGGAGCTGTTTTTT.